This TCR beta chain was retrieved from a study of cytomegalovirus exposure and HLA in healthy donors. With 60 Vbeta and 13 Jbeta primers, the PCR was carried out. Assay: immunoSEQ multiplex PCR; the TCRdb copy retains only in-frame clones and omits some. The table lists around 150,000 clones, 80% to 85% of them singletons. As for this clone: Its antigen is as yet unknown.

The V end was cut by 7 bases, the J end by 3 bases, with 17 bases between. From germline, CDR1 is LNHDA and CDR2 SQIVND (reference sequence). The CDR3 is 15 residues long. General study points: V segments that were indistinguishable, TRBV6-2 and TRBV6-3 among them, were omitted from analysis. While the bulk of TCR sequences proved rare, some public TCRs turned up in many donors. HLA alleles were associated with 16,951 TCR beta sequences in a later analysis at 0.05 false discovery rate.

This clonotype originated in a woman between 18 and 29 years old in good health and CMV-seronegative. The specimen sequenced was PBMCs. The chain recombines TRBV19 with TRBJ2-3; tentative D call: TRBD2 (6 bases). CDR3 in amino acids: CASKVGGLRTDTQYF. In DNA form, the CDR3 reads TGTGCCAGTAAGGTGGGGGGATTAAGGACAGATACGCAGTATTTT.